These 27 T cell receptor beta chains originate from one sample sequenced in a study of cytomegalovirus exposure and HLA in healthy donors. The repertoire was sequenced with immunoSEQ multiplex PCR; TCRdb's copy has only in-frame clones and lacks some. The data show 89,000 or so clones, about 93% seen once. The sample consisted of PBMCs. The source is a woman aged 25 to 39 in good health and CMV-seropositive.

The J gene is TRBJ2-3, the V gene TRBV28; 9 nucleotides line up with TRBD2. Germline V CDR1 and CDR2: MDHEN, SYDVKM. The CDR3 is made up of 16 amino acids. V shed 2 bases and J 8 bases; nucleotides not matched to a gene: 11. The DNA for the CDR3 is TGTGCCAGCAGTTTAGGCGGGAGGGCCATTTCAGGTACGCAGTATTTT. This sequence encodes CASSLGGRAISGTQYF.

The gene calls are TRBV7-8 and TRBJ2-5; 7 positions match TRBD1. Germline assignment: CDR1 SGHVS and CDR2 FQNEAQ. The CDR3 extends over 16 amino acids. J lost 1 base, V lost 2 bases, and 7 bases had no gene match. CDR3 sequence (DNA): TGTGCCAGCAGCTTAAGTAGGGGACAGCTCCAAGAGACCCAGTACTTC. This sequence encodes CASSLSRGQLQETQYF.

The chain couples TRBV7-2 to TRBJ2-5; 9 nucleotides agree with TRBD1. V dropped 5 bases and J dropped 4; count of bases not matched to a gene: 5. Germline V gene sequence: CDR1 SGHTA, CDR2 FQGNSA. The CDR3 is 14 residues long. CDR3 amino acids: CASSPNRGRETQYF. The CDR3 DNA follows: TGTGCCAGCAGCCCAAACAGGGGGCGAGAGACCCAGTACTTC.

The genes are TRBV28 and TRBJ1-4, with 9 bases matching TRBD1. The J segment lost 8 bases and the V segment lost 5 bases, leaving 9 bases of the junction unmatched. CDR1 is MDHEN, CDR2 SYDVKM, per germline. This CDR3 spans 15 amino acids. The CDR3 protein is CASSPLTGGEEKLFF. In DNA form, the CDR3 reads TGTGCCAGCAGTCCCCTGACAGGGGGGGAAGAAAAACTGTTTTTT.

In DNA, the CDR3 is TGTGCCAGCTCACCATACGGGAAAACCCGCACAGATACGCAGTATTTT. It yields the protein CASSPYGKTRTDTQYF. The rearrangement uses TRBV18 and TRBJ2-3; weak D call: TRBD2 (5 bases). Germline V CDR1 and CDR2: KGHSH, LQKENI. The CDR3 is 16 residues long. Trimming removed 2 bases from V and 1 base from J, with 13 bases in between.

CDR3 in DNA: TGTGCCAGCAGCCGGGAAGGCCGAGACGAGCAGTACTTC. Protein product: CASSREGRDEQYF. V is TRBV6-5 and J is TRBJ2-7; D might be TRBD2 (5 bases). The CDR3 is made up of 13 amino acids. CDR1 MNHEY and CDR2 SVGAGI come from the germline V gene. V lost 6 bases, J lost 5 bases, and 14 bases lay in between.

The CDR3 is CASSSGQGIYEQYF. DNA of the CDR3: TGTGCCAGCAGTTCGGGACAGGGTATCTACGAGCAGTACTTC. The V call is TRBV6-5, the J call TRBJ2-7; 9 bases map to TRBD1. Germline CDR1 is MNHEY and CDR2 is SVGAGI. After removal of 4 bases from V and 3 bases from J, the junction contained 4 bases not matched to a gene. CDR3 length: 14 residues.

V and J are TRBV4-3 and TRBJ1-5; D might be TRBD1 (5 bases). From germline, CDR1 is LGHNA and CDR2 YSLEER. The CDR3 is 20 amino acids. V lost 0 bases and J lost 5, with 26 bases in between. As DNA, the CDR3 is TGCGCCAGCAGCCAAGAATATACCGGGGACTCAACGACCTATTATCAGCCCCAGCATTTT. It yields the protein CASSQEYTGDSTTYYQPQHF.

In nucleotides, the CDR3 is TGCGCCAGCAGCTTGGGTGACAGGGGTTTCAGCACAGATACGCAGTATTTT. Translation gives CASSLGDRGFSTDTQYF. This chain joins TRBV5-1 and TRBJ2-3; 8 nucleotides align to TRBD1. The length of the CDR3 is 17 residues. Trimming removed 0 bases from V and 0 bases from J; junction bases left unmatched: 6. Germline V gene sequence: CDR1 SGHRS, CDR2 YFSETQ.

The rearrangement links TRBV6-5 to TRBJ1-5; D is perhaps TRBD1 (6 bases). Germline values: CDR1 MNHEY, CDR2 SVGAGI. The CDR3 extends over 14 amino acids. The V end lost 6 bases, the J end lost 2 bases, and 11 bases lay between the germline ends. CDR3 in amino acids: CASSRGQRNQPQHF. As DNA, the CDR3 is TGTGCCAGCAGCCGAGGACAGCGCAATCAGCCCCAGCATTTT.

The chain couples TRBV7-2 to TRBJ2-1; D is undetermined. The CDR3 spans 13 residues. Deletions cut 1 base from V and 4 bases from J, with 5 bases between. Germline V gene sequence: CDR1 SGHTA, CDR2 FQGNSA. CDR3 region: CASSLGLYNEQFF. CDR3 DNA sequence: TGTGCCAGCAGCTTAGGACTTTACAATGAGCAGTTCTTC. The full variable domain, its missing parts supplied by reference TRBV7-2 and TRBJ2-1, is GAGVSQSPSNKVTEKGKDVELRCDPISGHTALYWYRQSLGQGLEFLIYFQGNSAPDKSGLPSDRFSAERTGGSVSTLTIQRTQQEDSAVYLCASSLGLYNEQFFGPGTRLTVL.

V usage is TRBV28 and J usage is TRBJ1-4; 9 nucleotides line up with TRBD1. V gave up 5 bases and J gave up 7 bases; unmatched junction bases: 8. In germline, CDR1 is MDHEN, CDR2 SYDVKM. The CDR3 spans 15 residues. The CDR3 reads CASSPGQGFGEKLFF. CDR3 sequence (DNA): TGTGCCAGCAGTCCAGGACAGGGGTTCGGTGAAAAACTGTTTTTT.

The chain has TRBV5-6 and TRBJ2-4, with D perhaps matching TRBD2 (6 bases). This CDR3 comprises 16 residues. Trimming shortened V by 6 bases and J by 5 bases, and 21 bases separated the two germline ends. Per germline, CDR1 SGHDT and CDR2 YYEEEE. The CDR3 reads CASTLRDSPTQNIQYF. In nucleotides, the CDR3 is TGTGCCAGCACCCTCCGGGACTCCCCGACCCAAAACATTCAGTACTTC.

V and J are TRBV25-1 and TRBJ1-1; D perhaps matches TRBD1 (6 bases). V was trimmed by 0 bases and J by 0 bases, leaving 14 bases between them. Germline-derived CDR1 and CDR2 are MGHDK and SYGVNS. This CDR3 comprises 17 residues. The CDR3 DNA follows: TGTGCCAGCAGTGAATATAAGGCCAGGGGATTGAACACTGAAGCTTTCTTT. As protein: CASSEYKARGLNTEAFF.

This clone showed up just once. The J gene is TRBJ1-2, the V gene TRBV9, with D tentatively TRBD1 (6 bases). The V and J ends lost 0 bases and 5 bases respectively, with 14 bases between them. Germline V gene data show CDR1 as SGDLS and CDR2 as YYNGEE. This CDR3 has 15 amino acids. As DNA, the CDR3 is TGTGCCAGCAGCGTAGCTACAGGGTCTATTTATGGCTACACCTTC. This gives the protein CASSVATGSIYGYTF. Full variable domain (remainder filled in from reference TRBV9 and TRBJ1-2): DSGVTQTPKHLITATGQRVTLRCSPRSGDLSVYWYQQSLDQGLQFLIQYYNGEERAKGNILERFSAQQFPDLHSELNLSSLELGDSALYFCASSVATGSIYGYTFGSGTRLTVV.

The chain is built from TRBV7-9 and TRBJ1-4, with D unresolved. The V gene's germline CDR1 is SEHNR and CDR2 FQNEAQ (reference sequence). Trimming left V 1 base short and J 0 bases short, with 6 bases between. The CDR3 has 15 residues. This CDR3 reads CASSLGTATNEKLFF. The CDR3 DNA reads as TGTGCCAGCAGCTTAGGGACTGCAACTAATGAAAAACTGTTTTTT.

CDR3 DNA sequence: TGTGCCAGCAGTATACAGGGGTCGGGCTATGGCTACACCTTC. It is translated as CASSIQGSGYGYTF. J is TRBJ1-2 and V is TRBV6-6, with 7 nucleotides matching TRBD1. The CDR3 is 14 residues long. V was pared by 5 bases and J by 4 bases, with 7 bases of the junction left unmatched. CDR1 and CDR2 (germline): MNHNY, SVGAGI (reference sequence).

V usage is TRBV19 and J usage is TRBJ2-2; TRBD2 aligns across 10 bases. The CDR3 covers 16 residues. Trimming at V came to 7 bases and at J to 7 bases, leaving 12 bases not matched to a gene. In germline, CDR1 is LNHDA, CDR2 SQIVND (reference sequence). The CDR3 nucleotides read TGTGCCAGTACCTCATGGACTAGCGGAAAAGTCGGGGAGCTGTTTTTT. Encoded protein: CASTSWTSGKVGELFF.

The chain recombines TRBV13 with TRBJ2-1; D perhaps matches TRBD2 (5 bases). The CDR3 extends over 14 amino acids. Per the germline V gene, CDR1 is PRHDT and CDR2 is FYEKMQ (reference sequence). Trimming removed 4 bases at V and 9 bases at J, with 16 bases between. The CDR3 nucleotides read TGTGCCAGCAGCTCCGGACTCCGGCGGCGTGAGCAGTTCTTC. Protein sequence: CASSSGLRRREQFF.

CDR3 loop: CASSQGSSYEQYF. The CDR3 bases are TGTGCCAGCAGCCAGGGGTCATCCTACGAGCAGTACTTC. The genes are TRBV6-5 and TRBJ2-7; D is perhaps TRBD1 (6 bases). The V and J ends lost 6 bases and 1 base respectively, with 10 bases between them. Germline-derived CDR1 and CDR2 are MNHEY and SVGAGI. The CDR3 consists of 13 residues.

The chain couples TRBV27 to TRBJ2-3; TRBD2 agrees at 9 bases. CDR1 MNHEY and CDR2 SMNVEV come from the germline V gene (reference sequence). Trimming cost V 5 bases and J 4 bases; bases outside gene matches: 10. This CDR3 has 16 amino acids. CDR3 coding DNA: TGTGCCAGCAGTAGGAATAGCGGGAGACGCCCAGATACGCAGTATTTT. This encodes CASSRNSGRRPDTQYF.

The chain joins TRBV5-1 to TRBJ2-7; 10 bases are a match to TRBD1. This CDR3 comprises 14 residues. The ends lost 4 bases at V and 5 bases at J; junction bases unmatched: 6. The V gene's germline CDR1 is SGHRS and CDR2 YFSETQ. The chain's CDR3 is CASSRGQGDHEQYF. The CDR3 bases are TGCGCCAGCAGCCGCGGACAGGGGGATCACGAGCAGTACTTC. The entire variable domain, with the rest obtained from reference TRBV5-1 and TRBJ2-7, is as follows: KAGVTQTPRYLIKTRGQQVTLSCSPISGHRSVSWYQQTPGQGLQFLFEYFSETQRNKGNFPGRFSGRQFSNSRSEMNVSTLELGDSALYLCASSRGQGDHEQYFGPGTRLTVT.

V usage is TRBV13 and J usage is TRBJ2-7; the match to TRBD1 covers 8 bases. The V and J ends lost 2 bases and 5 bases, in that order; junction bases with no gene match: 8. The CDR3 extends over 15 amino acids. CDR1 is PRHDT, CDR2 FYEKMQ, per germline (reference sequence). This CDR3 reads CASSLKGQGLHEQYF. The CDR3 DNA reads as TGTGCCAGCAGCTTAAAAGGACAGGGTCTACACGAGCAGTACTTC.

The gene calls are TRBV15 and TRBJ2-1; a possible D gene is TRBD2 (6 bases). Trimming removed 1 base at V and 1 base at J, with 8 bases between. CDR1 LNHNV and CDR2 YYDKDF come from the germline V gene (reference sequence). This CDR3 has 15 amino acids. For the CDR3, the DNA is TGTGCCACCAGCAGAGTCGGGGGTTCCTACAATGAGCAGTTCTTC. Translating it yields CATSRVGGSYNEQFF.

This chain joins TRBV18 and TRBJ2-7, with 7 bases identical to TRBD2. The CDR3 has 15 amino acids. The germline V gene has CDR1 KGHSH and CDR2 LQKENI. J gave up 3 bases and V 5 bases, and 10 bases lay outside the gene matches. The CDR3 DNA is TGTGCCAGCTCAATACAAGGTGCGGGAGTCTACGAGCAGTACTTC. This sequence encodes CASSIQGAGVYEQYF.

This rearrangement joins TRBV9 to TRBJ1-2; 9 bases fit TRBD1. Germline CDR1 and CDR2: SGDLS and YYNGEE. There are 16 residues in the CDR3. Trimming at V came to 0 bases and at J to 6 bases, leaving 9 bases not matched to a gene. CDR3 sequence: CASSVGKRQGGHGYTF. The CDR3 nucleotides read TGTGCCAGCAGCGTAGGTAAACGACAGGGGGGCCATGGCTACACCTTC.

This clone was seen only once. DNA of the CDR3: TGTGCCAGCAGCTCACAAGGACAGCCCTACAATGAGCAGTTCTTC. Its protein product is CASSSQGQPYNEQFF. The chain joins TRBV5-4 to TRBJ2-1, with D possibly being TRBD1 (6 bases). In germline, CDR1 is SGHNT, CDR2 YYREEE (reference sequence). The CDR3 contains 15 residues. V was shortened by 3 bases and J by 2 bases, with 12 bases between the two germline ends.